This TCR beta chain stems from a study of T cells in Graves' hyperthyroidism and ophthalmopathy (dated by TCRdb to the late 2010s). Describing the broader study: Peripheral blood was collected at initial diagnosis, before any treatment. Thyroid tissue and blood T-cell repertoires from six Graves' hyperthyroidism patients were also compared in the study. The 100 discovery patients were randomly divided into training and test sets at a 7:3 ratio. Once sampling was done, hyperthyroidism patients were given methimazole at a starting dose of 30 mg daily, whereas ophthalmopathy patients were given high-dose intravenous methylprednisolone. TCR V-J signatures able to tell the groups apart were searched for in a discovery cohort of 100 patients, of whom more than 40 had Graves' ophthalmopathy and 57 had stable Graves' hyperthyroidism. Prospective prediction of ophthalmopathy was tested in an independent validation cohort of approximately 19 hyperthyroidism patients and 17 patients who later progressed to ophthalmopathy. TCR Vbeta CDR3 sequencing of 130 to 150 peripheral blood samples (43 ophthalmopathy, 75 or so hyperthyroidism and around 17 progressor patients) is reported in the paper.

Stable Graves' hyperthyroidism was defined as the absence of progression to ophthalmopathy over 18 months of follow-up. Hyperthyroidism patients were newly diagnosed, with disease duration under 2 months, and aged 18 to 65 years. Any patient with an uncontrolled infection, another autoimmune disease, pregnancy or lactation was excluded. Diagnoses were based on clinical symptoms, serum thyroxine and TRAb, thyroid ultrasound and orbital computed tomography. Ficoll-Paque density gradient centrifugation was used to isolate PBMCs from 8.5 to 10 ml of fresh peripheral blood. Total RNA was extracted with Trizol reagent, and quality was checked on an Agilent 2100 Bioanalyzer. The TCR beta CDR3 regions were amplified from RNA transcripts. For the first round of RT-PCR on the TCR CDR3, the HTBI primer set was used together with the Qiagen OneStep RT-PCR kit. Libraries were constructed in a second round of multiplex PCR, after which size selection and purification were carried out. Sequencing of the libraries was done on an Illumina HiSeq2000 using paired-end 100 bp reads. Per the source publication's procedure: SOAPnuke was used to process the raw data, with reads discarded if the reads contained adapters or uncalled bases, had a mean Phred below 15, or lacked an exact constant-primer or identifier match. COPE v1.2.5 was used to merge high-quality paired reads, and clonotypes were defined as unique nucleotide sequences. MiTCR v1.1 was used to align clonotypes to the IMGT TRBV, TRBD and TRBJ reference segments. The analysis was restricted to V-J combinations with a frequency above 0.0001, which together covered 98% to 99.2% of the repertoires. A TCS score was defined as the ratio between F50 (clonal expansion) and ExV (chaos), using BLOSUM62-based TCRdist between CDR3 peptides within each V-J. Welch's t-statistics and random forest reduced several hundred V-J features to fewer than 15, which were used in a naive Bayes classifier (R e1071). The raw public data were reprocessed by TCRdb itself: fastp quality trimming at Q25, MiXCR clonotype calling, in-frame beta chains only. Every CDR3 protein is listed once, alongside the most common genes and DNA of its rows. V and J calls and clone size were set by TCRdb, not the authors. For this sample there are around 600,000 distinct CDR3 sequences; about a sixth appear just once. The ten most abundant clones make up around 7.8% of the sample.

This clonotype was seen at least ten times. It lacks a known antigen. Base qualities were left out, and no much larger clone turns up one base away. Including cysteine and phenylalanine, the CDR3 has 13 amino acids. CDR3 DNA is the only sequence kept; it has 39 bases, read in frame from the first base. At the junction V is shortened by 3 bases and J by 6 bases, with 8 bases in between. What the research found in general, with its limitations: Ophthalmopathy was separated from stable hyperthyroidism by a 13 V-J signature model, with just over 85% sensitivity and about 81% specificity obtained in cross-validation and 80%/75% obtained in testing. In validation, progression to ophthalmopathy was predicted by the model with 70.59% sensitivity and under 85% specificity, a median of about 6.4 months before onset. Most expanded thyroid clonotypes (frequency above 0.001) were also detected in blood, suggesting blood repertoires may reflect thyroid immune responses. No statistical method was used to set the sample size in advance, and investigators knew the group allocation.

Source material: blood. This chain joins TRBV12-3 or TRBV12-4 to TRBJ2-2; the D gene cannot be resolved reliably. The receptor was derived from a woman aged 25 to 39 with Graves' hyperthyroidism. This receptor has the CDR3 CASSLYLSGELFF. The bases read TGTGCCAGCAGTTTGTATCTATCCGGGGAGCTGTTTTTT.